This record concerns one T cell receptor (beta chain) sequence. PCR amplification relied on 60 Vbeta primers (plus 13 Jbeta primers). The assay was immunoSEQ multiplex PCR, and TCRdb's table has in-frame clones only and misses some. Of 100,000 to 150,000 clones in the sample, roughly 79% are singletons; the top ten hold 0.7%. The sample belongs to a study of cytomegalovirus exposure and HLA in healthy donors. V was pared by 6 bases and J by 4 bases, with 15 bases of the junction left unmatched. The CDR3 extends over 18 amino acids. CDR1 is SNHLY and CDR2 is FYNNEI in the germline V gene. This chain connects TRBV2 to TRBJ2-3; 11 positions agree with TRBD2. The sequenced sample was PBMCs. This TCR derives from a man aged 18 to 29 in good health and CMV-seronegative. Here the CDR3 reads CASSSLVLAGGGADTQYF. The CDR3 nucleotides read TGTGCCAGCAGCTCCCTCGTGCTAGCGGGGGGAGGCGCAGATACGCAGTATTTT.